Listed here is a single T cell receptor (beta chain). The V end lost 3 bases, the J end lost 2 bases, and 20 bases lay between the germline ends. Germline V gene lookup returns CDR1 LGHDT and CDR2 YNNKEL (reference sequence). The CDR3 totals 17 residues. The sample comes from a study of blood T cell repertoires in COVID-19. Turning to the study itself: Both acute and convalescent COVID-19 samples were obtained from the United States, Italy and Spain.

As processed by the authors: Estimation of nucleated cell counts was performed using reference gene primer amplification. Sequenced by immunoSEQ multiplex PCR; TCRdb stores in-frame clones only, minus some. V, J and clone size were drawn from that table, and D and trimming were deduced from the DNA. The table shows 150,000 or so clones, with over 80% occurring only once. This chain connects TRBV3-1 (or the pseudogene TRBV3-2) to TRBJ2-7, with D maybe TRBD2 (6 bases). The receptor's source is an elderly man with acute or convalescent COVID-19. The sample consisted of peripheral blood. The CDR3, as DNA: TGTGCCAGCAGCCAGGGGAGCGCGGGCTGGGGGGCCTACGAGCAGTACTTC. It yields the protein CASSQGSAGWGAYEQYF.